These 18 T cell receptor beta chains came from one sample sequenced in a study of early T cells in non-severe SARS-CoV-2 infection. TCRdb reprocessed the 5' RACE reads with MiXCR, giving one entry per CDR3 protein. The profile shows roughly 36,000 distinct CDR3 sequences, around 6% of them singletons. The sample taken for sequencing was whole blood. The receptors stem from an adult who was a healthcare worker with PCR-confirmed SARS-CoV-2 infection or an uninfected control (not recorded which).

This clonotype was seen repeatedly, ten times or more. The chain is built from TRBV29-1 and TRBJ2-3; D unclear. The CDR3 spans 13 residues. Per germline, CDR1 SQVTM and CDR2 ANQGSEA. Trimming stripped 5 bases from V and 2 bases from J, with 11 bases between. The DNA of the CDR3 is TGCAGCGTTTTTAACTCTTTCACAGATACGCAGTATTTT. This encodes CSVFNSFTDTQYF.

This clonotype was counted at least ten times. This rearrangement joins TRBV10-1 to TRBJ1-2; possibly TRBD1 for D (5 bases). In germline, CDR1 is WNHNN, CDR2 SYGVQD (reference sequence). Deletions cut 5 bases from V and 8 bases from J, with 15 bases between. The CDR3 sequence is 13 residues long. The CDR3, as DNA: TGCGCCAGCAGTAGGGACCGAGTGTCGGGCTACACCTTC. This gives the protein CASSRDRVSGYTF.

This clonotype was seen at least ten times. V and J are TRBV30 and TRBJ2-7, with no clear D. Germline V gene data show CDR1 as GTSNPN and CDR2 as SVGIG (reference sequence). The length of the CDR3 is 11 residues. V lost 4 bases, J lost 2 bases, and 6 bases lay in between. CDR3 residues: CAWTDAYEQYF. CDR3 coding DNA: TGTGCCTGGACGGATGCCTACGAGCAGTACTTC. Drawing the rest from reference TRBV30 and TRBJ2-7, the complete variable domain is SQTIHQWPATLVQPVGSPLSLECTVEGTSNPNLYWYRQAAGRGLQLLFYSVGIGQISSEVPQNLSASRPQDRQFILSSKKLLLSDSGFYLCAWTDAYEQYFGPGTRLTVT.

The chain is built from TRBV10-3 and TRBJ2-7; 8 nucleotides agree with TRBD1. V was clipped by 10 bases and J by 3 bases; unmatched bases: 11. Germline loops: CDR1 ENHRY, CDR2 SYGVKD. The CDR3 runs to 14 residues. CDR3 in amino acids: CASNTGTGIYEQYF. CDR3 DNA sequence: TGTGCCAGCAACACCGGGACAGGAATCTACGAGCAGTACTTC.

Many counts were recorded for this clonotype. J is TRBJ2-5 and V is TRBV7-8; the D call may be TRBD1 or TRBD2 (5 bases each). Trimming pared 7 bases from V and 0 bases from J, leaving 18 bases between. There are 16 residues in the CDR3. CDR1 and CDR2 (germline): SGHVS, FQNEAQ. Here the CDR3 DNA reads TGTGCCAGCACCGTGCCGGGGCGAACGTACCAAGAGACCCAGTACTTC. It yields the protein CASTVPGRTYQETQYF.

This clonotype came up a few times. In this CDR3 the conserved last residue, phenylalanine or tryptophan, is missing, so a read error is likely. The V and J genes are TRBV27 and TRBJ2-7, with D possibly matching TRBD1 (8 bases). This CDR3 contains 14 residues. Germline V gives CDR1 MNHEY, CDR2 SMNVEV (reference sequence). Trimming took off 4 bases at V and 2 bases at J, with 12 bases between the two ends. The CDR3 DNA sequence: TGTGCCAGCAGTTGGACAGGGAGGGCCTACGAGCAGTACTCC. Translated: CASSWTGRAYEQYS.

The chain recombines TRBV3-1 with TRBJ1-4, with D perhaps TRBD1 (6 bases). Deletions cut 2 bases from V and 7 bases from J, with 14 bases between. Germline V CDR1 and CDR2: LGHDT, YNNKEL (reference sequence). There are 15 residues in the CDR3. The CDR3 region has the DNA TGTGCCAGCAGCCAAAGGGCGGGGGCTGCTGAAAAACTGTTTTTT. Amino acid sequence: CASSQRAGAAEKLFF.

This clonotype has at least ten counts. The gene calls are TRBV5-1 and TRBJ2-7, with a tentative D call TRBD1 (6 bases). The CDR3 contains 15 residues. V was shortened by 0 bases and J by 1 base, with 11 bases between the two germline ends. Per germline, CDR1 SGHRS and CDR2 YFSETQ. The CDR3 loop reads CASSLAGGGSYEQYF. In DNA, the CDR3 is TGCGCCAGCAGCTTGGCTGGGGGCGGATCCTACGAGCAGTACTTC.

In this sample, this clonotype turned up a few times. The chain couples TRBV14 to TRBJ1-6, with 12 bases aligning to TRBD1. Germline trimming cut 3 bases from V and 10 bases from J; bases unmatched to any gene: 7. Germline loops: CDR1 SGHDN, CDR2 FVKESK. The length of the CDR3 is 16 residues. CDR3 DNA: TGTGCCAGCAGCCACCCCGGGACAGGGGGCCTCTCACCCCTCCACTTT. Translated, it gives CASSHPGTGGLSPLHF.

The sample holds many counts of this clonotype. The CDR3 region is CASSEPSGGVSYNEQFF. For the CDR3, the DNA is TGCGCCAGCAGTGAGCCGAGCGGGGGGGTCTCCTACAATGAGCAGTTCTTC. J is TRBJ2-1 and V is TRBV10-2; 10 bases match TRBD2. This CDR3 spans 17 amino acids. The junction had 4 bases not matched to a gene; V was cut back by 2 bases and J by 0 bases. Germline V gives CDR1 WSHSY, CDR2 SAAADI.

This clonotype occurred once. This chain links TRBV2 with TRBJ2-3; D possibly corresponds to TRBD2 (6 bases). The germline V gene has CDR1 SNHLY and CDR2 FYNNEI. V lost 6 bases and J 2 bases, leaving 18 bases between the germline ends. The CDR3 runs 16 residues. The CDR3 sequence is CASSAPRDSTTDTQYF. The CDR3 DNA sequence: TGTGCCAGCAGCGCCCCCCGGGACTCCACCACAGATACGCAGTATTTT. Based on the CDR3 plus reference TRBV2 and TRBJ2-3, the full variable domain is EPEVTQTPSHQVTQMGQEVILRCVPISNHLYFYWYRQILGQKVEFLVSFYNNEISEKSEIFDDQFSVERPDGSNFTLKIRSTKLEDSAMYFCASSAPRDSTTDTQYFGPGTRLTVL.

This clonotype came up many times. The rearrangement joins TRBV23-1 to TRBJ2-6; D is undetermined. TRBV23-1 is annotated as an ORF whose role is uncertain. The CDR3 is made up of 17 amino acids. Trimming left V 4 bases short and J 0 bases short, with 13 bases between. The CDR3 sequence: CASSRSSSSSGANVLTF. The CDR3 DNA follows: TGCGCCAGCAGTCGTAGCAGCTCCAGCTCTGGGGCCAACGTCCTGACTTTC.

In this sample, this clonotype turned up many times. The rearrangement joins TRBV7-9 to TRBJ2-3; unclear D gene. The germline CDR1 and CDR2 sequences are SEHNR and FQNEAQ (reference sequence). Trimming shortened V by 4 bases and J by 2 bases, and 7 bases separated the two germline ends. This CDR3 has 13 amino acids. For the CDR3, the DNA is TGTGCCAGCAGCTCACGATTCACAGATACGCAGTATTTT. Its protein is CASSSRFTDTQYF.

Many counts were recorded for this clonotype. The V and J genes are TRBV12-5 and TRBJ2-3, with TRBD1 matching over 8 bases. The CDR3 consists of 19 residues. The germline gives CDR1 LGHNT, CDR2 FRNRAP. J was trimmed by 0 bases and V by 4 bases; bases with no gene match: 15. The CDR3 here is CASGSPPGGLILSTDTQYF. DNA of the CDR3: TGTGCTAGTGGTTCCCCTCCAGGGGGCCTAATCTTAAGCACAGATACGCAGTATTTT.

The sample holds many counts of this clonotype. V gene TRBV6-6 combines with J gene TRBJ1-1, with D perhaps TRBD1 (5 bases). Trimming took 1 base from V and 0 from J, leaving 12 bases between them. The CDR3 is 16 amino acids. CDR1 is MNHNY and CDR2 is SVGAGI in the germline V gene (reference sequence). The CDR3 reads CASSYWPPGVNTEAFF. The CDR3 DNA sequence: TGTGCCAGCAGTTACTGGCCCCCGGGGGTGAACACTGAAGCTTTCTTT.

There are many counts of this clonotype. J is TRBJ2-7 and V is TRBV29-1; tentatively, D is TRBD1 or TRBD2 (5 bases each). V dropped 6 bases and J dropped 4 bases, with 16 bases sitting between them. The germline V gene has CDR1 SQVTM and CDR2 ANQGSEA. There are 13 residues in the CDR3. CDR3 coding DNA: TGCAGCGTGTCGGGGCAGGCAAGATACGAGCAGTACTTC. Translating gives CSVSGQARYEQYF.

The table lists this clonotype with many counts. The chain recombines TRBV28 with TRBJ2-7; a weak D match, TRBD2 (6 bases). Germline CDR1 MDHEN, CDR2 SYDVKM. With 6 bases removed from V and 3 bases from J, the gap between germline ends came to 15 bases. CDR3 length equals 14 residues. This chain's CDR3 is CASSPAGPNYEQYF. CDR3 DNA: TGTGCCAGCAGCCCGGCGGGACCCAACTACGAGCAGTACTTC.

This clonotype was observed at least ten times. This chain uses TRBV18 with TRBJ2-7, with a tentative D call TRBD2 (6 bases). Germline V gene data show CDR1 as KGHSH and CDR2 as LQKENI. V lost 4 bases and J lost 1, with 8 bases in between. This CDR3 is 13 amino acids long. This CDR3 is CASSQGTSYEQYF. In DNA form, the CDR3 reads TGTGCCAGCTCACAAGGGACTTCCTACGAGCAGTACTTC.